A single sample is the source of the 3 T cell receptor beta chains below, sequenced in a study of blood T cell repertoires in COVID-19. The data were produced by immunoSEQ multiplex PCR, yet TCRdb's version contains in-frame clones alone and is incomplete. The sample includes about 370,000 clones, more than 80% of them seen just once. The material sequenced was PBMCs or T cells enriched from blood (not recorded which). The origin of the receptors is a man in his late teens or twenties who had recovered from COVID-19.

The chain uses TRBV5-1 and TRBJ2-1, with D perhaps TRBD2 (6 bases). V was trimmed by 0 bases and J by 2 bases, leaving 9 bases between them. Germline V lookup: CDR1 SGHRS, CDR2 YFSETQ. The length of the CDR3 is 15 residues. The CDR3 here is CASSLVAEPYNEQFF. CDR3 bases: TGCGCCAGCAGCTTGGTAGCGGAACCCTACAATGAGCAGTTCTTC.

V gene TRBV18 combines with J gene TRBJ2-5; TRBD2 aligns across 7 bases. V shed 3 bases, J shed 1 base, and the junction held 5 bases outside the gene matches. Germline V gives CDR1 KGHSH, CDR2 LQKENI. The CDR3 consists of 15 residues. CDR3 protein: CASSPRLAVQETQYF. In nucleotides, the CDR3 is TGTGCCAGCTCACCCCGCCTAGCGGTCCAAGAGACCCAGTACTTC.

The chain combines TRBV19 with TRBJ2-3; 7 bases are a match to TRBD2. Germline CDR1 and CDR2: LNHDA and SQIVND (reference sequence). CDR3 length equals 16 residues. V gave up 3 bases and J gave up 2 bases; unmatched junction bases: 8. The CDR3 spells CASSIVSSGSTDTQYF. CDR3 DNA sequence: TGTGCCAGTAGTATTGTATCTAGCGGATCCACAGATACGCAGTATTTT. The whole variable domain, filled in from reference TRBV19 and TRBJ2-3, reads DGGITQSPKYLFRKEGQNVTLSCEQNLNHDAMYWYRQDPGQGLRLIYYSQIVNDFQKGDIAEGYSVSREKKESFPLTVTSAQKNPTAFYLCASSIVSSGSTDTQYFGPGTRLTVL.